Listed below are T cell receptor beta chains from one sample, sequenced in a study of PD-1 blockade in classical Hodgkin lymphoma. The assay was immunoSEQ multiplex PCR, and TCRdb's table has in-frame clones only and misses some. This table has under 35,000 clones, around 68% appearing once. The input for sequencing was peripheral blood mononuclear cells (PBMCs), taken before the fourth cycle of nivolumab. Source of these receptors: a human donor with classical Hodgkin lymphoma. Each CDR3 is given with its conserved first and last residue. D genes are given only for firm matches. The size field is filled for only some rows; it gives once, few, many or a size class.

D gene: .; clone size: .; J gene: TRBJ1-1; V gene: TRBV6-5; CDR3 DNA: TGTGCCAGCAGTTACGACAGCTACACTGAAGCTTTCTTT; CDR3 protein: CASSYDSYTEAFF
D gene: TRBD1; clone size: .; J gene: TRBJ2-1; V gene: TRBV7-9; CDR3 DNA: TGTGCCAGCAGCCCGGGACAGGGGGTAAGGAATGAGCAGTTCTTC; CDR3 protein: CASSPGQGVRNEQFF
D gene: .; clone size: .; J gene: TRBJ2-1; V gene: TRBV18; CDR3 DNA: TGTGCCAGCTCACCAGCAACCCGACCTGCGACACCCAATGAGCAGTTCTTC; CDR3 protein: CASSPATRPATPNEQFF
D gene: .; clone size: .; J gene: TRBJ2-1; V gene: TRBV10-3; CDR3 DNA: TGTGCCACCGGGATAAACCCAACTCTCTACAATGAGCAGTTCTTC; CDR3 protein: CATGINPTLYNEQFF
D gene: .; clone size: .; J gene: TRBJ1-2; V gene: TRBV5-6; CDR3 DNA: TGTGCCAGCAGCTTGGCGAGGTCAGCCGGGGTCTATGGCTACACCTTC; CDR3 protein: CASSLARSAGVYGYTF
D gene: .; clone size: .; J gene: TRBJ1-1; V gene: TRBV16; CDR3 DNA: TGTGCCAGCAGCAGCAGGGTCGGGAACACTGAAGCTTTCTTT; CDR3 protein: CASSSRVGNTEAFF
D gene: .; clone size: .; J gene: TRBJ2-7; V gene: TRBV19; CDR3 DNA: TGTGCCAGTAGTATTTTATCGGGGGACGAGCAGTACTTC; CDR3 protein: CASSILSGDEQYF
D gene: TRBD1; clone size: .; J gene: TRBJ2-2; V gene: TRBV7-3; CDR3 DNA: TGTGCCAGCAGCCAACCCGGGACAGGGCTCACCGGGGAGCTGTTTTTT; CDR3 protein: CASSQPGTGLTGELFF
D gene: TRBD2; clone size: .; J gene: TRBJ2-2; V gene: TRBV9; CDR3 DNA: TGTGCCAGCAGCGCTTTAGCGGGGACCGGGGAGCTGTTTTTT; CDR3 protein: CASSALAGTGELFF
D gene: .; clone size: .; J gene: TRBJ2-7; V gene: TRBV6-6; CDR3 DNA: TGTGCCAGCAAGCCAGGGAGCTCCTACGAGCAGTACTTC; CDR3 protein: CASKPGSSYEQYF
D gene: .; clone size: once; J gene: TRBJ1-3; V gene: TRBV25-1; CDR3 DNA: TGTGCCACACAAAGAGGAATAACTGGAAACACCATATATTTT; CDR3 protein: CATQRGITGNTIYF
D gene: .; clone size: .; J gene: TRBJ1-3; V gene: TRBV19; CDR3 DNA: TGTGCCAGTAGTATTGGCAGCTCTGGAAACACCATATATTTT; CDR3 protein: CASSIGSSGNTIYF
D gene: TRBD1; clone size: few; J gene: TRBJ1-1; V gene: TRBV29-1; CDR3 DNA: TGCAGCGTACAGGGACAGCAAAACACTGAAGCTTTCTTT; CDR3 protein: CSVQGQQNTEAFF
D gene: .; clone size: .; J gene: TRBJ1-1; V gene: TRBV9; CDR3 DNA: TGTGCCAGCAGCGAGGCGGGTTTCTCTGAAGCTTTCTTT; CDR3 protein: CASSEAGFSEAFF
D gene: .; clone size: .; J gene: TRBJ1-1; V gene: TRBV6-6; CDR3 DNA: TGTGCCAGCAGAAATCAAGACTACACTGAAGCTTTCTTT; CDR3 protein: CASRNQDYTEAFF
D gene: .; clone size: .; J gene: TRBJ2-5; V gene: TRBV7-2; CDR3 DNA: TGTGCCAGCAGTCTAGCGCGCCCAGTTCAAGAGACCCAGTACTTC; CDR3 protein: CASSLARPVQETQYF
D gene: TRBD2; clone size: once; J gene: TRBJ2-3; V gene: TRBV28; CDR3 DNA: TGTGCCAGCAGCCTGACTAGCCCGGCGGATACGCAGTATTTT; CDR3 protein: CASSLTSPADTQYF
D gene: .; clone size: few; J gene: TRBJ2-7; V gene: TRBV27; CDR3 DNA: TGTGCCAGCACGGTGAGGGCGAACTCCTACGAGCAGTACTTC; CDR3 protein: CASTVRANSYEQYF
D gene: .; clone size: .; J gene: TRBJ2-5; V gene: TRBV13; CDR3 DNA: TGTGCCAGCAGCCGACTAGGGTTGGAGACCCAGTACTTC; CDR3 protein: CASSRLGLETQYF
D gene: .; clone size: .; J gene: TRBJ2-4; V gene: TRBV7-2; CDR3 DNA: TGTGCCAGCAGCTCAGCCGGGGGCAACATTCAGTACTTC; CDR3 protein: CASSSAGGNIQYF
D gene: .; clone size: few; J gene: TRBJ2-1; V gene: TRBV15; CDR3 DNA: TGTGCCACCAGCAGGAGTAGTACTTCTTACAATGAGCAGTTCTTC; CDR3 protein: CATSRSSTSYNEQFF
D gene: TRBD1; clone size: .; J gene: TRBJ1-6; V gene: TRBV19; CDR3 DNA: TGTGCCAGTAGTTCCCCAACCCCGGGACAGGGAGGATCACCCCTCCACTTT; CDR3 protein: CASSSPTPGQGGSPLHF
D gene: .; clone size: few; J gene: TRBJ2-1; V gene: TRBV5-1; CDR3 DNA: TGCGCCAGCAGCGGGGGGCCTACAGGGAACTCCTACAATGAGCAGTTCTTC; CDR3 protein: CASSGGPTGNSYNEQFF
D gene: .; clone size: .; J gene: TRBJ1-3; V gene: TRBV5-4; CDR3 DNA: TGTGCCAGCAGCGTCGACAGTGGAAACACCATATATTTT; CDR3 protein: CASSVDSGNTIYF
D gene: TRBD1; clone size: .; J gene: TRBJ1-1; V gene: TRBV5-1; CDR3 DNA: TGCGCCAGCAGGGACAGGGGCCGCAGGGTGAACACTGAAGCTTTCTTT; CDR3 protein: CASRDRGRRVNTEAFF
D gene: .; clone size: .; J gene: TRBJ2-5; V gene: TRBV5-1; CDR3 DNA: TGCGCCAGCAGCTTGGGACGTATACTCCCCCAAGAGACCCAGTACTTC; CDR3 protein: CASSLGRILPQETQYF
D gene: .; clone size: .; J gene: TRBJ1-4; V gene: TRBV5-6; CDR3 DNA: TGTGCCAGCAGCTTGGCAGGGGCCGGTGAAAAACTGTTTTTT; CDR3 protein: CASSLAGAGEKLFF
D gene: .; clone size: .; J gene: TRBJ2-5; V gene: TRBV6-6; CDR3 DNA: TGTGCCAGCCGGGACTTTCAAGAGACCCAGTACTTC; CDR3 protein: CASRDFQETQYF
D gene: TRBD2; clone size: .; J gene: TRBJ2-4; V gene: TRBV4-3; CDR3 DNA: TGCGCCAGCAGCCTCCGGGGGGGGACCAAAAACATTCAGTACTTC; CDR3 protein: CASSLRGGTKNIQYF
D gene: .; clone size: .; J gene: TRBJ2-6; V gene: TRBV4-3; CDR3 DNA: TGCGCCAGCAGCCAAGATCCCTGGGCGGCTGGGGCCAACGTCCTGACTTTC; CDR3 protein: CASSQDPWAAGANVLTF
D gene: .; clone size: .; J gene: TRBJ2-5; V gene: TRBV15; CDR3 DNA: TGTGCCACCAGCAGATTTCGACCGAGGACAGAGCGAGAGACCCAGTACTTC; CDR3 protein: CATSRFRPRTERETQYF
D gene: .; clone size: .; J gene: TRBJ2-5; V gene: TRBV28; CDR3 DNA: TGTGCCAGCAGTTTTAACAGGCTGGGGGAGACCCAGTACTTC; CDR3 protein: CASSFNRLGETQYF
D gene: .; clone size: .; J gene: TRBJ1-3; V gene: TRBV9; CDR3 DNA: TGTGCCAGCCGGGCAGGGTTTGAAAACACCATATATTTT; CDR3 protein: CASRAGFENTIYF
D gene: TRBD2; clone size: .; J gene: TRBJ2-1; V gene: TRBV4-2; CDR3 DNA: TGTGCCAGCAGCCAAGGGGAGGGATCTTACAATGAGCAGTTCTTC; CDR3 protein: CASSQGEGSYNEQFF
D gene: .; clone size: .; J gene: TRBJ1-5; V gene: TRBV4-3; CDR3 DNA: TGCGCCAGCAGCCCTACCAGCAACACGCCCCAGCATTTT; CDR3 protein: CASSPTSNTPQHF
D gene: .; clone size: medium-sized; J gene: TRBJ2-2; V gene: TRBV25-1; CDR3 DNA: TGTGCCATAGTCCTTCCGGGCGGGGAGCTGTTTTTT; CDR3 protein: CAIVLPGGELFF
D gene: .; clone size: .; J gene: TRBJ1-1; V gene: TRBV28; CDR3 DNA: TGTGCCAGCAGTACGGTGTCTGAAGCTTTCTTT; CDR3 protein: CASSTVSEAFF
D gene: .; clone size: few; J gene: TRBJ2-5; V gene: TRBV28; CDR3 DNA: TGTGCCAGCAGTTTACTCCAGGGAAGGGAAGAGACCCAGTACTTC; CDR3 protein: CASSLLQGREETQYF
D gene: .; clone size: .; J gene: TRBJ1-1; V gene: TRBV2; CDR3 DNA: TGTGCCAGCAGCGACGGGATTCCCACTGAAGCTTTCTTT; CDR3 protein: CASSDGIPTEAFF
D gene: .; clone size: few; J gene: TRBJ2-1; V gene: TRBV4-2; CDR3 DNA: TGTGCCAGCAGCCAACTAGGGAATAATGAGCAGTTCTTC; CDR3 protein: CASSQLGNNEQFF
D gene: TRBD1; clone size: .; J gene: TRBJ2-7; V gene: TRBV5-5; CDR3 DNA: TGTGCCAGCAGCTTGTCGCCAGGGGGCTTGTACGAGCAGTACTTC; CDR3 protein: CASSLSPGGLYEQYF
D gene: .; clone size: .; J gene: TRBJ2-5; V gene: TRBV13; CDR3 DNA: TGTGCCAGCAGCTTAGAAGGATCCCCCCGGGCCCAGTACTTC; CDR3 protein: CASSLEGSPRAQYF
D gene: .; clone size: .; J gene: TRBJ2-2; V gene: TRBV13; CDR3 DNA: TGTGCCAGCAGCCTTTACAGGGTATTAACCGGGGAGCTGTTTTTT; CDR3 protein: CASSLYRVLTGELFF
D gene: .; clone size: .; J gene: TRBJ1-5; V gene: TRBV19; CDR3 DNA: TGTGCCAGTAACCCCCTAGCCAATCAGCCCCAGCATTTT; CDR3 protein: CASNPLANQPQHF
D gene: TRBD2; clone size: .; J gene: TRBJ2-3; V gene: TRBV5-1; CDR3 DNA: TGCGCCAGCAGCGCCGGGGGGATCACAGATACGCAGTATTTT; CDR3 protein: CASSAGGITDTQYF
D gene: .; clone size: .; J gene: TRBJ2-7; V gene: TRBV30; CDR3 DNA: TGTGCCTGGAGTGTAAGTTTGGGGGCCTACGAGCAGTACTTC; CDR3 protein: CAWSVSLGAYEQYF
D gene: TRBD1; clone size: .; J gene: TRBJ1-2; V gene: TRBV27; CDR3 DNA: TGTGCCAGCAGTTTAGGACGAAGGAGGGGGCGGGATGGCTACACCTTC; CDR3 protein: CASSLGRRRGRDGYTF